The T cell receptor (beta chain) described here comes from a study of blood T cell repertoires in COVID-19. Whole-study context: The United States, Italy and Spain were the sources of the acute and convalescent COVID-19 samples. Sample material is recorded as cDNA or gDNA derived from T cells, B-cell-depleted T cells, or PBMCs.

V shed 3 bases and J shed 12 bases, with 15 bases lying between them. Germline CDR1 SQVTM, CDR2 ANQGSEA. This CDR3 comprises 12 residues. Authors' data handling: Reference gene primer amplification gave nucleated cell count estimates. Profiling relied on immunoSEQ multiplex PCR, and the TCRdb table lists in-frame clones only, not all of them. V and J calls plus clone size are reproduced from that table; the DNA served to infer D and trimming. The data contain some 100,000 clones, about 80% of them singletons. The sample consisted of peripheral blood. This chain links TRBV29-1 with TRBJ2-1; weak D call: TRBD2 (5 bases). This TCR came from a human donor in a cohort sampled during active COVID-19. The DNA of the CDR3 is TGCAGCGTTGAGGGCCGGGAATTATTGCAGTTCTTC. Residues: CSVEGRELLQFF.